This T cell receptor (beta chain) comes out of a study of technical replicates of blood from several donors. Profiled with immunoSEQ multiplex PCR; TCRdb holds only in-frame clones, not every one. This sample has about 83,000 clones, with about 94% found just once. With V trimmed by 5 bases and J by 7 bases, 7 bases remained unmatched. CDR1 is MNHEY, CDR2 SVGAGI, per germline. The CDR3 covers 14 residues. This sequence was found in a human donor in good health. The sample consisted of T cells isolated from PBMCs. The V and J genes are TRBV6-5 and TRBJ2-1; TRBD1 matches at 8 bases. The CDR3 region has the DNA TGTGCCAGCAGTCGACAGGGGAAGAGGAATGAGCAGTTCTTC. Translated: CASSRQGKRNEQFF.